Sequencing of this T cell receptor (beta chain) was carried out in a study of shared clonotypes between healthy human individuals. Background on the study: Donors consisted of a couple of women and a few men between 18 and 49.

Regarding this clone: Additional DNA sequences in this sample encode the identical CDR3.

Germline V gives CDR1 MDHEN, CDR2 SYDVKM. The CDR3 length is 15 residues. V lost 6 bases and J lost 1; bases outside the gene matches: 2. Some clones are missing from TCRdb's copy, which holds only in-frame ones; the method was immunoSEQ multiplex PCR. The table shows over 1.4 million clones, with around 97% occurring only once. This receptor was identified in a man aged 25 to 40 in good health. This rearrangement joins TRBV28 to TRBJ2-1; 11 bases fit TRBD2. Sequenced material: naive CD4+ T cells sorted from blood. Subset here: CD45RA+ positively selected. The CDR3 DNA sequence: TGTGCCAGCAGACTAGCGGGAGCGTCCTACAATGAGCAGTTCTTC. It is translated as CASRLAGASYNEQFF.